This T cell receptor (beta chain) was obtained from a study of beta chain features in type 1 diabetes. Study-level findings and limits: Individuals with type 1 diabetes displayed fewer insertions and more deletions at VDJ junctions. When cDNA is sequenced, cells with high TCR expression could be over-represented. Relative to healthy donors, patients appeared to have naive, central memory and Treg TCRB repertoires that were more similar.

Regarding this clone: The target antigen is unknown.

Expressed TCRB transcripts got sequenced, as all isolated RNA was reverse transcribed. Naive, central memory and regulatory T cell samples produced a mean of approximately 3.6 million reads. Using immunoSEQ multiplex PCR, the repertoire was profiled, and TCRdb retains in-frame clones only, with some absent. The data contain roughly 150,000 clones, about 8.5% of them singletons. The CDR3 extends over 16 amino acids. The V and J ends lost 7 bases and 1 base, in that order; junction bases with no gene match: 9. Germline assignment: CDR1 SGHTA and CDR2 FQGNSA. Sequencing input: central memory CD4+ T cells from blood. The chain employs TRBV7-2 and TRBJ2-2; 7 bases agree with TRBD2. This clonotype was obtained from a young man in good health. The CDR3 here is CASTTPGLRNTGELFF. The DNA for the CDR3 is TGTGCCAGCACCACACCGGGACTAAGGAACACCGGGGAGCTGTTTTTT.